This is a list of T cell receptor beta chains from one sample in a study of liver allograft versus peripheral blood T cells. TCRdb recomputed calls from the reads with MiXCR, one row per CDR3 protein. The sample records 9,200 or so distinct CDR3 sequences, 15% to 20% being singletons. These TCRs come from a human patient who had a liver transplant. The graft donor may have contributed some T cells. Both conserved end residues are trimmed from each CDR3. The order of the fields is J gene, CDR3 length, V gene, CDR3 protein.

>TRBJ2-2|11|TRBV20-1
SASLVGTGELF
>TRBJ1-5|13|TRBV12-3/TRBV12-4
ASRQGSDGNQPQH
>TRBJ2-5|13|TRBV18
ASSPATGGEETQY
>TRBJ1-5|11|TRBV7-2
ASSSGENQPQH
>TRBJ1-2|10|TRBV18
ASSQGPGGYT
>TRBJ1-2|13|TRBV6-6
ASSFGAGGEIGYT
>TRBJ2-7|10|TRBV10-3
AIGSSAYEQY
>TRBJ2-7|13|TRBV15
ATSRTSDRAYEQY
>TRBJ1-1|11|TRBV10-1
ASSESGSTEAF
>TRBJ1-2|11|TRBV19
ASSEGVGYGYT
>TRBJ1-2|12|TRBV6-1
ASSVDLSFPGYT
>TRBJ1-3|11|TRBV12-3/TRBV12-4
ASSLRTGNTIY
>TRBJ1-2|11|TRBV27
ASSAQGVGGYT
>TRBJ1-1|11|TRBV20-1
SARGGGNTEAF
>TRBJ2-5|14|TRBV6-1
ASSENFAGEDETQY
>TRBJ2-7|10|TRBV29-1
SVRQGTYEQY
>TRBJ1-2|14|TRBV2
ASNGDRGLANYGYT
>TRBJ2-7|9|TRBV11-2
ASSPSYEQY
>TRBJ2-1|12|TRBV27
ASSSSYRGNEQF
>TRBJ2-5|16|TRBV6-1
ASRTGPQRGPYQETQY
>TRBJ1-3|13|TRBV5-4
ASSLDGNSGNTIY
>TRBJ1-1|11|TRBV6-5
ASSGRLNTEAF
>TRBJ1-4|9|TRBV7-9
ASSLEGELF
>TRBJ2-2|15|TRBV19
ASTREGRVRNTGELF
>TRBJ1-1|13|TRBV10-3
AIRVQGRENTEAF
>TRBJ2-2|11|TRBV20-1
SASEGVTGELF
>TRBJ1-3|11|TRBV5-6
ASRKVFGNTIY
>TRBJ1-2|11|TRBV20-1
SASLARGDGYT
>TRBJ1-5|14|TRBV6-1
ASRVLQGVSNQPQH
>TRBJ1-1|16|TRBV19
ASSTGYGRGRGDTEAF
>TRBJ1-1|11|TRBV6-6
ASSYTRASEAF
>TRBJ2-1|11|TRBV6-6
ASSYLGVGEQF
>TRBJ1-5|11|TRBV20-1
SADDGDNQPQH
>TRBJ2-7|10|TRBV3-1
ASRGLNYEQY
>TRBJ1-2|10|TRBV6-5
ASSVAGFGYT
>TRBJ2-6|15|TRBV6-1
ASSWDRVSAGANVLT
>TRBJ1-2|11|TRBV30
AWKGAAGYGYT
>TRBJ2-7|15|TRBV27
ASIRKVPSGGDYEQY
>TRBJ2-7|11|TRBV7-3
ASSLSPSDEQY
>TRBJ1-5|11|TRBV19
ASNGRGRQPQH
>TRBJ1-2|11|TRBV28
ASSPGQDYGYT
>TRBJ2-1|15|TRBV29-1
SVFSRGSARSYNEQF
>TRBJ2-7|10|TRBV20-1
SASGVAYEQY
>TRBJ2-7|10|TRBV29-1
SVTQGGDEQY
>TRBJ2-7|12|TRBV7-2
ASSPRDRAYEQY
>TRBJ2-3|12|TRBV2
ASSLLLRTDTQY
>TRBJ1-2|14|TRBV24-1
ATSDSQGSRNYGYT
>TRBJ2-2|14|TRBV7-9
ASSKVGLAGTGELF
>TRBJ1-1|11|TRBV2
ASYTQGGTEAF
>TRBJ1-5|13|TRBV18
ASSPTEGSNQPQH
>TRBJ1-1|11|TRBV18
ASSLTGNTEAF
>TRBJ1-2|12|TRBV12-3/TRBV12-4
ASSKAGVSYGYT
>TRBJ1-2|13|TRBV7-2
ASSLASGQGASYT
>TRBJ2-2|13|TRBV5-6
ASSWTGARVGELF
>TRBJ1-2|13|TRBV2
ASSEGGVAIRGYT
>TRBJ1-5|12|TRBV18
ASSPPNSNQPQH
>TRBJ1-3|15|TRBV19
ASSPSMGGESGNTIY
>TRBJ2-1|10|TRBV20-1
SARTSDNEQF